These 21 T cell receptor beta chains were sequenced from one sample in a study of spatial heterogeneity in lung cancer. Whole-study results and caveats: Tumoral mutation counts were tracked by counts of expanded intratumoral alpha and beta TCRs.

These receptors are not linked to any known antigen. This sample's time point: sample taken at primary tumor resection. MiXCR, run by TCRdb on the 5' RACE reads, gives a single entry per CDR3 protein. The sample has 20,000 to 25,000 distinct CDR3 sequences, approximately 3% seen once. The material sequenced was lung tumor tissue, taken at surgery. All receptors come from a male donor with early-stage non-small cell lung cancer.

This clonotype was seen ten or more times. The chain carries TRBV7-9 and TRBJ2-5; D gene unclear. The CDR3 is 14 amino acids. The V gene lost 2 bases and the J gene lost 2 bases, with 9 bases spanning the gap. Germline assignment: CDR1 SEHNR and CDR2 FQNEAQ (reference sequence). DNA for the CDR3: TGTGCCAGCAGCTTATATGGTATACAAGAGACCCAGTACTTC. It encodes CASSLYGIQETQYF.

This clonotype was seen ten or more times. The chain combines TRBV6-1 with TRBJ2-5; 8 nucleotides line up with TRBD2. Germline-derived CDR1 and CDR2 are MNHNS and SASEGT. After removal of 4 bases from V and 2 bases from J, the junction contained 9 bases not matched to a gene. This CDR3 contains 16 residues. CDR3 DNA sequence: TGTGCCAGCAGTGTCGCGGCGGGAGGAGGGCAAGAGACCCAGTACTTC. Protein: CASSVAAGGGQETQYF.

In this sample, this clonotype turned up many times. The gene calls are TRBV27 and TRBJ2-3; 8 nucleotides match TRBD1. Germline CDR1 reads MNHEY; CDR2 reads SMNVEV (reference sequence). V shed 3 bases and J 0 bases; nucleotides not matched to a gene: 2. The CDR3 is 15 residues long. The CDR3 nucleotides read TGTGCCAGCAGTTTCAGGACAGGGAGCACAGATACGCAGTATTTT. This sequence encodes CASSFRTGSTDTQYF.

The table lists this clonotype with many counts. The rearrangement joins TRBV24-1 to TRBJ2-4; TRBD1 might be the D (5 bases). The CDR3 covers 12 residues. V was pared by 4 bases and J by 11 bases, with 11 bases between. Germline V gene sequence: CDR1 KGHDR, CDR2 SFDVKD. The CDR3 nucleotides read TGTGCCACCAGTGAGAGGACATCCGTTCAGTACTTC. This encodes CATSERTSVQYF.

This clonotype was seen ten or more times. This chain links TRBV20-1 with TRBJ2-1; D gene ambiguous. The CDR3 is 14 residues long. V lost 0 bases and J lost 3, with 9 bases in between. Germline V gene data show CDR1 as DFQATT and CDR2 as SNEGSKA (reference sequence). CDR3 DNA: TGCAGTGCTAGAGATCGTACGGACTACAATGAGCAGTTCTTC. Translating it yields CSARDRTDYNEQFF.

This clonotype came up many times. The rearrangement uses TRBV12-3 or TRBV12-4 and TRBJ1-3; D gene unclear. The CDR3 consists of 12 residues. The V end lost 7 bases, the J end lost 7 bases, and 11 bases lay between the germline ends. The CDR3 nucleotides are TGTGCCAGCAAATTTAGTAGGAACACCATATATTTT. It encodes CASKFSRNTIYF.

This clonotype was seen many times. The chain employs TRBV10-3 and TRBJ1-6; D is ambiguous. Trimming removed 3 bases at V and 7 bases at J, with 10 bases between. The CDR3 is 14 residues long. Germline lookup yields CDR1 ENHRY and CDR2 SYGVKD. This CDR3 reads CAISDEVLNSPLHF. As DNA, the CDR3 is TGTGCCATCAGTGATGAAGTGTTGAATTCACCCCTCCACTTT.

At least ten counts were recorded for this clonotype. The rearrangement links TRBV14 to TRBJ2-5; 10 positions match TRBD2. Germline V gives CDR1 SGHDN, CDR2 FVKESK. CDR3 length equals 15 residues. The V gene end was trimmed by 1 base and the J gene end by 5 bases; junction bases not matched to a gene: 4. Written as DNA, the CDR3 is TGTGCCAGCAGCCAAGGGTCTAGCGGGAGTGAGACCCAGTACTTC. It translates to CASSQGSSGSETQYF.

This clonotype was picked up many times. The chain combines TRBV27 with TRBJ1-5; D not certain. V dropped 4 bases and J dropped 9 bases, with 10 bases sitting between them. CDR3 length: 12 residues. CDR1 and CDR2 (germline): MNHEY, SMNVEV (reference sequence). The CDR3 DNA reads TGTGCCAGCAGTTCTCCCCCCTCGCCCCAGCATTTT. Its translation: CASSSPPSPQHF.

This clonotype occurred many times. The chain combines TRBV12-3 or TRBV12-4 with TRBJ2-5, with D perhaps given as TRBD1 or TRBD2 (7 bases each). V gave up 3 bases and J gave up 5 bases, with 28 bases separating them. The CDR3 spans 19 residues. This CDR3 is CASSLGEGGGLQRWETQYF. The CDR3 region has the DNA TGTGCCAGCAGTTTGGGGGAGGGAGGGGGCCTCCAGAGATGGGAGACCCAGTACTTC.

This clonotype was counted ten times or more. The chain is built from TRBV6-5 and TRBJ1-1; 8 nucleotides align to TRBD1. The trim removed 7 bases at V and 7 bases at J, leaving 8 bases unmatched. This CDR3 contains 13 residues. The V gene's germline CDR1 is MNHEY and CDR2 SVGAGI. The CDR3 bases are TGTGCCAGCATTCAAGCAGGGGGCGGTGAAGCTTTCTTT. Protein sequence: CASIQAGGGEAFF.

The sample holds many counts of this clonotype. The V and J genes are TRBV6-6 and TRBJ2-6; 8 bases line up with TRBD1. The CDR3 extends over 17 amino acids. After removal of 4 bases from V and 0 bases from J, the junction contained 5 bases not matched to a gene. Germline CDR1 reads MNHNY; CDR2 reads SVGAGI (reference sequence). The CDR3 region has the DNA TGTGCCAGCAGTTTGCAGGGGGCGCGCTCTGGGGCCAACGTCCTGACTTTC. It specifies CASSLQGARSGANVLTF.

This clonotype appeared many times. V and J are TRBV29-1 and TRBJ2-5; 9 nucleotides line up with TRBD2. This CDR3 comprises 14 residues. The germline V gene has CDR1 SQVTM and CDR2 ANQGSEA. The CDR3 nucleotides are TGCACGACTAGCGGACCATCAACCCAAGAGACCCAGTACTTC. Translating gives CTTSGPSTQETQYF. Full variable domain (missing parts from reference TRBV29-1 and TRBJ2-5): SAVISQKPSRDICQRGTSLTIQCQVDSQVTMMFWYRQQPGQSLTLIATANQGSEATYESGFVIDKFPISRPNLTFSTLTVSNMSPEDSSIYLCTTSGPSTQETQYFGPGTRLLVL.

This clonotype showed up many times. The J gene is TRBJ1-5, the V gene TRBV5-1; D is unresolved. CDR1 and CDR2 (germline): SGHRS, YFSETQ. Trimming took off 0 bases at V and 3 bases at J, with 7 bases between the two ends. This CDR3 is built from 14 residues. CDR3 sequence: CASSLDSPNQPQHF. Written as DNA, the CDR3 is TGCGCCAGCAGCTTGGACAGTCCCAATCAGCCCCAGCATTTT. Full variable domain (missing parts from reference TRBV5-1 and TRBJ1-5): KAGVTQTPRYLIKTRGQQVTLSCSPISGHRSVSWYQQTPGQGLQFLFEYFSETQRNKGNFPGRFSGRQFSNSRSEMNVSTLELGDSALYLCASSLDSPNQPQHFGDGTRLSIL.

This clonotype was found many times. CDR3 nucleotide sequence: TGCAGTGCTAGGGGACTAGTTTATGCCACAGATACGCAGTATTTT. Translation gives CSARGLVYATDTQYF. This chain connects TRBV20-1 to TRBJ2-3, with 8 bases matching TRBD2. Germline values: CDR1 DFQATT, CDR2 SNEGSKA (reference sequence). The trim removed 3 bases at V and 2 bases at J, leaving 7 bases unmatched. The CDR3 covers 15 residues.

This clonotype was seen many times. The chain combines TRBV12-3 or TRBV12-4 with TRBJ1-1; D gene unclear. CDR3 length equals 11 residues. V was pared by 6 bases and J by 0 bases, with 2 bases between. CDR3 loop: CASRLNTEAFF. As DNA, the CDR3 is TGTGCCAGCAGACTGAACACTGAAGCTTTCTTT.

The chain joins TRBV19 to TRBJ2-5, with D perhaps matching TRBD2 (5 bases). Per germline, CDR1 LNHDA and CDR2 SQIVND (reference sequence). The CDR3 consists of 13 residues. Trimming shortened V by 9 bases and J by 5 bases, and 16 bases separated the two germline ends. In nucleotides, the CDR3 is TGTGCCAGCCGGGGTGGCCGCCGGGAGACCCAGTACTTC. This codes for CASRGGRRETQYF.

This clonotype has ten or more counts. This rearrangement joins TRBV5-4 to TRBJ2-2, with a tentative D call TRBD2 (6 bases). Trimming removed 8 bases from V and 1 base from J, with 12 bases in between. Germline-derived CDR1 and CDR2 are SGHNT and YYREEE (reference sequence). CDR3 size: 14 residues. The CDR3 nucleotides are TGTGCCAGTTCACCTAGCGAGAACACCGGGGAGCTGTTTTTT. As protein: CASSPSENTGELFF. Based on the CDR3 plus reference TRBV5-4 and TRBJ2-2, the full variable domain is ETGVTQSPTHLIKTRGQQVTLRCSSQSGHNTVSWYQQALGQGPQFIFQYYREEENGRGNFPPRFSGLQFPNYSSELNVNALELDDSALYLCASSPSENTGELFFGEGSRLTVL.

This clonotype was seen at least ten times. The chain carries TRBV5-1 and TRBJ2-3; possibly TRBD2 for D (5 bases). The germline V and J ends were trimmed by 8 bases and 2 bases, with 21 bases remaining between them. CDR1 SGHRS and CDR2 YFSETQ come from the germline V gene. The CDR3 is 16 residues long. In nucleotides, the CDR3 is TGCGCCAGTACCACCGGACGCGGGCTCTCCACAGATACGCAGTATTTT. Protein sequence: CASTTGRGLSTDTQYF.

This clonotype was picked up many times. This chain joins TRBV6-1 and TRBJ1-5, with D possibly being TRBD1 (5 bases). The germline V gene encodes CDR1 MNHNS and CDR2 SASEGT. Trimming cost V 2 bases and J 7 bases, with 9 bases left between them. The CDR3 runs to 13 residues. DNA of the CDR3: TGTGCCAGCAGTGAAAGATGGGACCAGCCCCAGCATTTT. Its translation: CASSERWDQPQHF.

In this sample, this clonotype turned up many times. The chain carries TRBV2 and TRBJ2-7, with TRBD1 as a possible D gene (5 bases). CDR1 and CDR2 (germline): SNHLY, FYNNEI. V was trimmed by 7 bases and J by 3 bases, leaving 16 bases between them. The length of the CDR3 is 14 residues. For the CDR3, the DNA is TGTGCCAGCACCGGAGCAGGGAACCTCTACGAGCAGTACTTC. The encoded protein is CASTGAGNLYEQYF.